One and the same sample provided the 4 T cell receptor beta chains below, sequenced in a study of ipilimumab plus nivolumab after autologous stem cell transplantation. Method: immunoSEQ multiplex PCR; TCRdb's copy keeps in-frame clones and lacks some. The sample has 9,100 or so clones; more than 60% are singletons. This specimen was PBMCs, taken in a trial of ipilimumab plus nivolumab as post-transplant consolidation. Source of these receptors: a female donor with multiple myeloma.

The rearrangement uses TRBV9 and TRBJ2-2; TRBD2 matches 10 bases. The germline V gene encodes CDR1 SGDLS and CDR2 YYNGEE. J was trimmed by 3 bases and V by 6 bases; bases with no gene match: 8. The CDR3 extends over 16 amino acids. DNA for the CDR3: TGTGCCAGCACCGAATCAGCGGGAGGGGACACCGGGGAGCTGTTTTTT. Its translation: CASTESAGGDTGELFF.

This CDR3 reads CASSALAGAGELFF. The CDR3 bases are TGTGCCAGCAGCGCCCTAGCGGGAGCCGGGGAGCTGTTTTTT. The chain combines TRBV14 with TRBJ2-2; 10 bases are shared with TRBD2. The germline V gene has CDR1 SGHDN and CDR2 FVKESK. The V gene end was trimmed by 5 bases and the J gene end by 6 bases; junction bases not matched to a gene: 3. The CDR3 is 14 amino acids.

The chain employs TRBV6-1 and TRBJ1-1, with D possibly matching TRBD1 (5 bases). The CDR3 spans 15 residues. V was trimmed by 2 bases and J by 4 bases, leaving 14 bases between them. Germline V gene sequence: CDR1 MNHNS, CDR2 SASEGT. CDR3 DNA sequence: TGTGCCAGCAGTGAACAGGGAGTGGTTGTCACTGAAGCTTTCTTT. Its translation is CASSEQGVVVTEAFF.

This clone was observed a handful of times. The chain joins TRBV7-9 to TRBJ1-3, with 7 bases identical to TRBD1. Trimming took 10 bases from V and 0 from J; bases not matched to a gene: 3. The CDR3 spans 13 residues. CDR1 is SEHNR, CDR2 FQNEAQ, per germline (reference sequence). CDR3 protein: CATGDSSGNTIYF. The CDR3 nucleotides are TGTGCCACCGGGGACAGCTCTGGAAACACCATATATTTT.